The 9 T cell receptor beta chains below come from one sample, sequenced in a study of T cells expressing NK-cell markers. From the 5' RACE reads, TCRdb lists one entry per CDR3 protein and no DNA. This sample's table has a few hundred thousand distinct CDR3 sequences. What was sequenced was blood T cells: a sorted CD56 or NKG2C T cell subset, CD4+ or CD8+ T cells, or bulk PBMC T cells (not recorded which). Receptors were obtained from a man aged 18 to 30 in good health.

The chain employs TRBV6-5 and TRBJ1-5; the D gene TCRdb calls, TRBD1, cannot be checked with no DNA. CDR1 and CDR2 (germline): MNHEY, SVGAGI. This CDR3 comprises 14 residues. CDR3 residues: CASSYGQVGQPQHF.

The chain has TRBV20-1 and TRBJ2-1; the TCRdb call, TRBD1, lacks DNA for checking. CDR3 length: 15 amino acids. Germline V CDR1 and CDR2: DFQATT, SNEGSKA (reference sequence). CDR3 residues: CSASTGAISYNEQFF.

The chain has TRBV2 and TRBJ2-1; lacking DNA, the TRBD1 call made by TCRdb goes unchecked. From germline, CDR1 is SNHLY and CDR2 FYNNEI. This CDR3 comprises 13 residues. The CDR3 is CASNLGQGHEQFF. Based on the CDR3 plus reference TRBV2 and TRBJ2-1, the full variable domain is EPEVTQTPSHQVTQMGQEVILRCVPISNHLYFYWYRQILGQKVEFLVSFYNNEISEKSEIFDDQFSVERPDGSNFTLKIRSTKLEDSAMYFCASNLGQGHEQFFGPGTRLTVL.

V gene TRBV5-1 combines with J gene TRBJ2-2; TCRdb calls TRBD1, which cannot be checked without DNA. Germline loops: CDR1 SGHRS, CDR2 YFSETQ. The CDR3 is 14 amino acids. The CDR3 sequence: CASSSGTGWEELFF.

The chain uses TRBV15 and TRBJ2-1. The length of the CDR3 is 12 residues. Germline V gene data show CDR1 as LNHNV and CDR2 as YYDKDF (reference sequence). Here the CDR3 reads CATSEDLIAQFF.

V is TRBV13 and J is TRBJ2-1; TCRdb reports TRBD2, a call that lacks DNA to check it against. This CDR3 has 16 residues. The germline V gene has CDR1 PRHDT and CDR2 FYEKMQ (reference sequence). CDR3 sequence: CASSFLTSGIGNEQFF.

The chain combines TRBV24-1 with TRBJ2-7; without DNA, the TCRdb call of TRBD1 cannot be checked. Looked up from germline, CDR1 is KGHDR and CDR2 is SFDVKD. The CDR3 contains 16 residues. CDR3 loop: CATSDRGDRRPYEQYF.

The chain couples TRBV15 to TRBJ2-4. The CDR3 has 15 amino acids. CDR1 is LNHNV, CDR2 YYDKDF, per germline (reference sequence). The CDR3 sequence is CATSPKVGSKNIQYF.

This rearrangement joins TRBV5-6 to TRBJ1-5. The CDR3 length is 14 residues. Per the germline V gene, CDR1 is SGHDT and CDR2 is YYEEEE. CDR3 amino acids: CASSLGPDRQPQHF.